Listed below are T cell receptor beta chains from one sample, sequenced in a study of control samples from healthy donors and cancer patients. Clones were sequenced by immunoSEQ multiplex PCR, and TCRdb holds only the in-frame ones, with some missing. The sample includes around 130,000 clones, 75% to 95% seen only once; the top ten take roughly 8.6%. The sample was blood. All receptors come from a man between 18 and 29 years old in good health. CDR3s include the opening cysteine and the closing phenylalanine or tryptophan. A D gene is named only where the DNA matches it firmly. Clone size is not always given. Where it is, it says once, few, many or a class for expanded clones.

len,v_gene,abundance,d_gene,j_gene,CDR3aa,CDR3nt
13,TRBV19,few,-,TRBJ1-1,CASKTGAGTEAFF,TGTGCCAGTAAAACTGGGGCAGGCACTGAAGCTTTCTTT
14,TRBV27,-,-,TRBJ1-5,CASSLRQGIQPQHF,TGTGCCAGCAGTTTACGGCAGGGAATTCAGCCCCAGCATTTT
14,TRBV19,many,TRBD1,TRBJ2-3,CASSMGQGADTQYF,TGTGCCAGTAGTATGGGACAGGGGGCAGATACGCAGTATTTT
13,TRBV11-1,-,-,TRBJ2-3,CASSLSLTDTQYF,TGTGCCAGCAGCCTCTCGTTGACAGATACGCAGTATTTT
16,TRBV19,-,-,TRBJ1-4,CASSIMSRSSHEKLFF,TGTGCCAGTAGTATCATGTCAAGGTCGTCCCATGAAAAACTGTTTTTT
11,TRBV7-9,-,-,TRBJ1-1,CASNTNTEAFF,TGTGCCAGCAACACGAACACTGAAGCTTTCTTT
15,TRBV9,-,TRBD1,TRBJ1-6,CASSAEQGASSPLHF,TGTGCCAGCAGCGCAGAACAGGGGGCCAGTTCACCCCTCCACTTT
16,TRBV15,-,TRBD1,TRBJ2-1,CATSRSIRDRENEQFF,TGTGCCACCAGCAGGTCTATACGGGACAGGGAAAATGAGCAGTTCTTC
11,TRBV10-2,once,-,TRBJ2-5,CASSPQETQYF,TGCGCCAGCAGTCCGCAAGAGACCCAGTACTTC
16,TRBV30,-,-,TRBJ1-5,CAWSVPGHISNQPQHF,TGTGCCTGGAGTGTTCCGGGACACATAAGCAATCAGCCCCAGCATTTT
15,TRBV30,-,TRBD1,TRBJ2-6,CACRPGGAGANVLTF,TGTGCCTGTAGGCCAGGGGGCGCTGGGGCCAACGTCCTGACTTTC
16,TRBV18,-,-,TRBJ1-1,CASSRERGRMNTEAFF,TGTGCCAGCTCGAGGGAAAGGGGCCGCATGAACACTGAAGCTTTCTTT
16,TRBV4-2,-,-,TRBJ1-4,CASSQDKGSTNEKLFF,TGTGCCAGCAGCCAAGATAAAGGGTCAACTAATGAAAAACTGTTTTTT
14,TRBV12-5,-,-,TRBJ2-2,CASGLGQLTGELFF,TGTGCTAGTGGTTTGGGGCAACTCACCGGGGAGCTGTTTTTT
12,TRBV6-5,-,-,TRBJ2-5,CASRGLEETQYF,TGTGCCAGCAGAGGGCTGGAAGAGACCCAGTACTTC
16,TRBV27,-,-,TRBJ1-2,CASSLISGGVNYGYTF,TGTGCCAGCAGTTTAATATCAGGCGGAGTAAACTATGGCTACACCTTC
17,TRBV7-2,-,TRBD1,TRBJ1-2,CASSLAPTGRRTYGYTF,TGTGCCAGCAGCTTAGCCCCGACAGGGAGGCGCACGTATGGCTACACCTTC
16,TRBV7-3,-,-,TRBJ1-5,CASSLNERQEDQPQHF,TGTGCCAGCAGCTTAAATGAGCGACAGGAGGACCAGCCCCAGCATTTT
13,TRBV6-4,-,-,TRBJ1-1,CASSEARDTEAFF,TGTGCCAGCAGTGAAGCCAGGGACACTGAAGCTTTCTTT
14,TRBV4-1,-,-,TRBJ1-1,CASSQDRGGSEAFF,TGCGCCAGCAGCCAAGATCGGGGGGGCAGTGAAGCTTTCTTT
16,TRBV9,-,TRBD2,TRBJ2-3,CASSVSPSGGGDTQYF,TGTGCCAGCAGCGTAAGCCCGAGCGGGGGTGGAGATACGCAGTATTTT
15,TRBV5-5,-,TRBD1,TRBJ2-7,CASSLQGTSSYEQYF,TGTGCCAGCAGCTTACAGGGGACGAGCTCCTACGAGCAGTACTTC
18,TRBV5-1,-,-,TRBJ1-1,CASSLTPSDRPLNTEAFF,TGCGCCAGCAGCTTAACTCCATCTGACCGACCCCTGAACACTGAAGCTTTCTTT
16,TRBV19,-,-,TRBJ1-5,CASSIVGSRRHQPQHF,TGTGCCAGTAGTATAGTTGGTAGCAGGCGACATCAGCCCCAGCATTTT
12,TRBV7-9,-,-,TRBJ1-1,CASSSRRGEAFF,TGTGCCAGCAGCTCCCGGCGGGGTGAAGCTTTCTTT
13,TRBV2,-,-,TRBJ1-5,CASSMAPGQPQHF,TGTGCCAGCAGTATGGCCCCCGGACAGCCCCAGCATTTT
15,TRBV7-8,once,TRBD1,TRBJ1-2,CASSRPGQGAYGYTF,TGTGCCAGCAGCCGACCGGGACAGGGGGCTTATGGCTACACCTTC
17,TRBV10-3,-,TRBD2,TRBJ2-5,CAISAGTSGGAEETQYF,TGTGCCATCAGTGCTGGGACTAGCGGGGGGGCCGAAGAGACCCAGTACTTC
13,TRBV12-3/TRBV12-4,-,-,TRBJ1-5,CASRDDNNQPQHF,TGTGCCAGCAGAGATGACAACAATCAGCCCCAGCATTTT
13,TRBV2,-,-,TRBJ1-1,CASRGRANTEAFF,TGTGCCAGCAGGGGGAGGGCGAACACTGAAGCTTTCTTT
13,TRBV7-2,-,-,TRBJ2-3,CASSLEAVHTQYF,TGTGCCAGCAGCTTAGAGGCGGTGCATACGCAGTATTTT
14,TRBV30,-,-,TRBJ2-2,CAWSEEGMSGELFF,TGTGCCTGGAGTGAAGAGGGAATGAGCGGGGAGCTGTTTTTT
13,TRBV12-3/TRBV12-4,once,TRBD1,TRBJ2-7,CASTRQGVSEQYF,TGTGCCAGCACCAGACAGGGAGTCTCCGAGCAGTACTTC
14,TRBV5-4,-,TRBD1,TRBJ2-7,CASSPGQGLYEQYF,TGTGCCAGCAGTCCGGGACAGGGGTTGTACGAGCAGTACTTC
14,TRBV6-5,few,-,TRBJ1-6,CASSYYRGSSPLHF,TGTGCCAGCAGTTACTATAGGGGGTCTTCACCCCTCCACTTT
13,TRBV4-1,-,TRBD1,TRBJ1-2,CASSQGGGDGYTF,TGCGCCAGCAGCCAAGGAGGGGGCGATGGCTACACCTTC
16,TRBV2,-,TRBD1,TRBJ1-6,CASSEFRYRGRFSLHF,TGTGCCAGCAGTGAATTTCGGTACAGGGGGCGATTCTCCCTCCACTTT
14,TRBV9,few,TRBD1,TRBJ1-3,CASSVTGAGNTIYF,TGTGCCAGCAGCGTAACAGGGGCCGGAAACACCATATATTTT
12,TRBV5-1,-,-,TRBJ2-7,CASSGSSYEQYF,TGCGCCAGCAGTGGCAGCTCCTACGAGCAGTACTTC
13,TRBV7-9,-,-,TRBJ2-7,CASSSEQGYEQYF,TGTGCCAGCAGCTCAGAACAGGGCTACGAGCAGTACTTC
14,TRBV29-1,-,-,TRBJ1-2,CSVEVDSAGYGYTF,TGCAGCGTTGAAGTTGACTCGGCGGGCTATGGCTACACCTTC
14,TRBV28,once,-,TRBJ2-7,CASSLSGSPWKQYF,TGTGCCAGCAGTTTATCAGGGTCCCCATGGAAGCAGTACTTC
13,TRBV7-3,-,-,TRBJ1-1,CASSQDRNTEAFF,TGTGCCAGCAGCCAGGACAGGAACACTGAAGCTTTCTTT
12,TRBV21-1,few,-,TRBJ1-1,CASPGVNTEAFF,TGTGCCAGCCCGGGAGTGAACACTGAAGCTTTCTTT
13,TRBV30,-,-,TRBJ2-7,CALGLGQNYEQYF,TGTGCCTTGGGACTTGGACAGAACTACGAGCAGTACTTC
16,TRBV7-2,-,TRBD2,TRBJ2-1,CASKPLAGVSYNEQFF,TGTGCCAGCAAGCCGCTAGCGGGCGTATCCTACAATGAGCAGTTCTTC
13,TRBV5-1,-,-,TRBJ2-1,CASSLASYNEQFF,TGCGCCAGCAGCTTGGCTTCTTACAATGAGCAGTTCTTC
18,TRBV3-1/TRBV3-2,-,TRBD2,TRBJ2-5,CASSPAPGLAAKRETQYF,TGTGCCAGCAGCCCAGCCCCCGGACTAGCGGCCAAACGAGAGACCCAGTACTTC
16,TRBV5-4,-,TRBD1,TRBJ2-3,CASSSRTGGGKDTQYF,TGTGCCAGCAGCTCCCGGACAGGGGGCGGGAAAGATACGCAGTATTTT
18,TRBV5-6,-,-,TRBJ2-6,CASSLVLGANSGANVLTF,TGTGCCAGCAGCTTGGTGCTGGGGGCCAACTCTGGGGCCAACGTCCTGACTTTC
15,TRBV29-1,-,-,TRBJ2-5,CSVEDGGGAGETQYF,TGCAGCGTTGAAGACGGAGGGGGGGCCGGAGAGACCCAGTACTTC
13,TRBV7-9,few,-,TRBJ2-7,CASSLAFSYEQYF,TGTGCCAGCAGCTTAGCGTTCTCCTACGAGCAGTACTTC